The next 30 T cell receptor beta chains were all read from a single sample in a study of cytomegalovirus exposure and HLA in healthy donors. The PCR employed 60 Vbeta primers together with 13 Jbeta primers. Only in-frame clones appear in the TCRdb table, and some are missing; sequencing was by immunoSEQ multiplex PCR. The table includes some 220,000 clones, more than 60% detected once. The sequenced sample was PBMCs. Every receptor here comes from a woman in her fifties or sixties in good health and CMV-seropositive.

The chain carries TRBV19 and TRBJ2-4; no firm D call. V was pared by 7 bases and J by 12 bases, with 19 bases between. The CDR3 extends over 13 amino acids. Germline CDR1 and CDR2: LNHDA and SQIVND (reference sequence). CDR3 DNA sequence: TGTGCCAGTACTAACCCCCCCACCACCAATCAGTACTTC. This codes for CASTNPPTTNQYF.

This chain uses TRBV7-2 with TRBJ2-7; the match to TRBD2 covers 9 bases. The CDR3 is made up of 17 amino acids. Germline V gene lookup returns CDR1 SGHTA and CDR2 FQGNSA. J was trimmed by 5 bases and V by 0 bases; bases with no gene match: 11. The CDR3 nucleotides are TGTGCCAGCAGCTTAGCCCCTTTGCGGGGGGGCAGAGACGAGCAGTACTTC. Encoded protein: CASSLAPLRGGRDEQYF.

The rearrangement links TRBV6-1 to TRBJ1-2; 8 bases map to TRBD1. J gave up 4 bases and V 7 bases, and 8 bases lay outside the gene matches. The CDR3 consists of 14 residues. Per germline, CDR1 MNHNS and CDR2 SASEGT. CDR3 residues: CASTLDREGYGYTF. CDR3 nucleotide sequence: TGTGCCAGCACCCTGGACAGGGAGGGCTATGGCTACACCTTC.

The rearrangement uses TRBV7-2 and TRBJ2-5; TRBD2 aligns across 15 bases. CDR3 length: 16 amino acids. The trim removed 8 bases at V and 3 bases at J, leaving 7 bases unmatched. Germline values: CDR1 SGHTA, CDR2 FQGNSA. CDR3 DNA: TGTGCCAGCCCAGGACTAGCGGGAGGGCCTGAAGAGACCCAGTACTTC. Protein sequence: CASPGLAGGPEETQYF. Full variable domain (remainder filled in from reference TRBV7-2 and TRBJ2-5): GAGVSQSPSNKVTEKGKDVELRCDPISGHTALYWYRQSLGQGLEFLIYFQGNSAPDKSGLPSDRFSAERTGGSVSTLTIQRTQQEDSAVYLCASPGLAGGPEETQYFGPGTRLLVL.

The V gene is TRBV27, the J gene TRBJ2-5, with D possibly matching TRBD2 (6 bases). Matching the DNA end better, TRBJ2-7 makes the J call doubtful. The V gene's germline CDR1 is MNHEY and CDR2 SMNVEV (reference sequence). The CDR3 is 15 amino acids. The DNA of the CDR3 is TGTGCCAGCAGTCATCGTGGAGGGGTCGGCTACGAGCAGTACTTC. Translating gives CASSHRGGVGYEQYF.

This rearrangement joins TRBV4-3 to TRBJ2-5; 7 bases line up with TRBD1. Looked up from germline, CDR1 is LGHNA and CDR2 is YSLEER. CDR3 length equals 15 residues. The ends lost 1 base at V and 2 bases at J; junction bases unmatched: 4. CDR3 coding DNA: TGCGCCAGCAGCCAAGGGCCGGGACAGCAAGAGACCCAGTACTTC. Protein product: CASSQGPGQQETQYF.

V gene TRBV10-3 combines with J gene TRBJ2-5, with D perhaps TRBD2 (6 bases). V lost 6 bases and J lost 4, with 9 bases in between. Per germline, CDR1 ENHRY and CDR2 SYGVKD. The CDR3 sequence is 12 residues long. CDR3 bases: TGTGCCATCAGCGGGAGAGGAGAGACCCAGTACTTC. Its protein is CAISGRGETQYF.

The table lists this clone with a few counts. This sequence joins TRBV4-1 and TRBJ1-6; perhaps TRBD1 as D (6 bases). The CDR3 covers 15 residues. The germline CDR1 and CDR2 sequences are MGHRA and YSYEKL. The V end lost 4 bases, the J end lost 8 bases, and 15 bases lay between the germline ends. CDR3 in amino acids: CASSRETGGYSPLHF. Here the CDR3 DNA reads TGCGCCAGCAGCCGAGAGACAGGCGGCTATTCACCCCTCCACTTT.

The chain couples TRBV11-1 to TRBJ1-2; no clear D gene. V shed 4 bases and J shed 5 bases, with 8 bases lying between them. The CDR3 extends over 12 amino acids. Per germline, CDR1 SGHAT and CDR2 FQDESV (reference sequence). Here the CDR3 reads CASSSDSYGYTF. The CDR3 DNA is TGTGCCAGCAGCTCCGACTCGTATGGCTACACCTTC.

This chain connects TRBV5-5 to TRBJ2-7; 7 nucleotides align to TRBD1. The germline gives CDR1 SGHKS, CDR2 YYEKEE (reference sequence). The CDR3 spans 15 residues. V gave up 3 bases and J gave up 3 bases; unmatched junction bases: 9. In nucleotides, the CDR3 is TGTGCCAGCAGCTGGCAAGGGACAGCATTCTACGAGCAGTACTTC. It translates to CASSWQGTAFYEQYF. Drawing the rest from reference TRBV5-5 and TRBJ2-7, the complete variable domain is DAGVTQSPTHLIKTRGQQVTLRCSPISGHKSVSWYQQVLGQGPQFIFQYYEKEERGRGNFPDRFSARQFPNYSSELNVNALLLGDSALYLCASSWQGTAFYEQYFGPGTRLTVT.

V is TRBV6-5 and J is TRBJ1-1, with D maybe TRBD1 (5 bases). Germline CDR1 reads MNHEY; CDR2 reads SVGAGI. This CDR3 comprises 12 residues. Trimming removed 2 bases from V and 5 bases from J, with 6 bases in between. CDR3 in amino acids: CASSYGGTEAFF. CDR3 DNA: TGTGCCAGCAGTTACGGGGGGACTGAAGCTTTCTTT.

The chain's CDR3 is CASSLRQGATEAFF. CDR3 sequence (DNA): TGTGCCAGCAGTTTACGACAGGGGGCAACTGAAGCTTTCTTT. This chain connects TRBV27 to TRBJ1-1, with 10 bases aligning to TRBD1. V was pared by 2 bases and J by 5 bases, with 2 bases of the junction left unmatched. Germline values: CDR1 MNHEY, CDR2 SMNVEV (reference sequence). The CDR3 contains 14 residues.

The CDR3 DNA is TGTGCCAGCAGCGTGGGACTCCACAACTATGGCTACACCTTC. Translation gives CASSVGLHNYGYTF. The J gene is TRBJ1-2, the V gene TRBV9; D might be TRBD1 (5 bases). Trimming removed 2 bases from V and 2 bases from J, with 10 bases in between. Germline V lookup: CDR1 SGDLS, CDR2 YYNGEE. The CDR3 is 14 residues long.

This clone was counted only a few times. The chain recombines TRBV15 with TRBJ2-1; possibly TRBD1 for D (5 bases). Germline V gene data show CDR1 as LNHNV and CDR2 as YYDKDF (reference sequence). V dropped 0 bases and J dropped 4 bases, with 10 bases sitting between them. This CDR3 is 15 amino acids long. CDR3 in amino acids: CATSRDQGRYNEQFF. CDR3 bases: TGTGCCACCAGCAGAGATCAGGGCCGGTACAATGAGCAGTTCTTC.

The rearrangement uses TRBV5-4 and TRBJ2-1, with D unclear. The CDR3 consists of 15 residues. V was trimmed by 0 bases and J by 7 bases, leaving 14 bases between them. Germline V gives CDR1 SGHNT, CDR2 YYREEE (reference sequence). The CDR3 here is CASSLGLPLGNEQFF. CDR3 DNA: TGTGCCAGCAGCTTGGGACTGCCTCTTGGGAATGAGCAGTTCTTC.

The rearrangement uses TRBV28 and TRBJ2-7; 9 nucleotides match TRBD1. The CDR3 is made up of 15 amino acids. Germline trimming cut 4 bases from V and 6 bases from J; bases unmatched to any gene: 10. The V gene's germline CDR1 is MDHEN and CDR2 SYDVKM. The CDR3 loop is CASSSPPGQGVEQYF. The DNA for the CDR3 is TGTGCCAGCAGTTCGCCGCCGGGACAGGGTGTCGAGCAGTACTTC.

Remarks on this clone: The junction shows a germline mismatch at one end, possibly a read error. The chain carries TRBV7-9 and TRBJ1-2; 7 positions agree with TRBD1. Looked up from germline, CDR1 is SEHNR and CDR2 is FQNEAQ (reference sequence). The CDR3 runs 12 residues. The CDR3 bases are TGTTCCAGCAGCTTAGGACAGGAGGGCTACACCTTC. Protein sequence: CSSSLGQEGYTF.

This clone was detected only once. This rearrangement joins TRBV5-1 to TRBJ2-1; tentative D call: TRBD1 (6 bases). The CDR3 spans 14 residues. CDR1 is SGHRS, CDR2 YFSETQ, per germline. Trimming stripped 5 bases from V and 8 bases from J, with 17 bases between. CDR3 amino acids: CASRDEGVLDEQFF. CDR3 nucleotides: TGCGCCAGCAGAGATGAGGGGGTACTTGATGAGCAGTTCTTC.

The chain uses TRBV5-4 and TRBJ1-2, with 9 bases that match TRBD1. Germline V gene sequence: CDR1 SGHNT, CDR2 YYREEE (reference sequence). CDR3 size: 15 residues. Trimming removed 0 bases from V and 6 bases from J; junction bases left unmatched: 6. The CDR3 is CASSLAPGQGDGYTF. CDR3 nucleotides: TGTGCCAGCAGCTTGGCCCCGGGACAGGGAGATGGCTACACCTTC.

The chain links TRBV2 to TRBJ2-5; perhaps TRBD1 as D (6 bases). V lost 9 bases, J lost 0 bases, and 14 bases lay in between. Germline CDR1 reads SNHLY; CDR2 reads FYNNEI. The CDR3 sequence is 14 residues long. CDR3 in amino acids: CASILGGYQETQYF. DNA of the CDR3: TGTGCCAGTATCTTAGGGGGTTACCAAGAGACCCAGTACTTC.

V usage is TRBV11-3 and J usage is TRBJ2-1; D gene ambiguous. This CDR3 region has 14 residues. In germline, CDR1 is SGHNT, CDR2 YENEEA. V was trimmed by 5 bases and J by 4 bases, leaving 12 bases between them. Here the CDR3 DNA reads TGTGCCAGCAGCCTTGTAGGCGGTTACAATGAGCAGTTCTTC. It yields the protein CASSLVGGYNEQFF.

The V and J genes are TRBV28 and TRBJ1-2; TRBD1 might be the D (5 bases). This CDR3 has 14 residues. Germline V gene data show CDR1 as MDHEN and CDR2 as SYDVKM. Trimming cost V 2 bases and J 4 bases, with 11 bases left between them. The CDR3 sequence: CASSLIGVSYGYTF. CDR3 in DNA: TGTGCCAGCAGTTTAATAGGGGTCTCCTATGGCTACACCTTC.

The chain couples TRBV7-3 to TRBJ2-1; 14 nucleotides match TRBD2. The CDR3 contains 18 residues. J lost 5 bases, V lost 5 bases, and 11 bases had no gene match. Germline CDR1 and CDR2: SGHTA and FQGTGA. CDR3 DNA sequence: TGTGCCAGCAGCATATCCCCCCGACTAGCGGGGGGGAACAATGAGCAGTTCTTC. It encodes CASSISPRLAGGNNEQFF.

The rearrangement uses TRBV7-8 and TRBJ1-3, with 9 bases matching TRBD1. The CDR3 loop spans 19 amino acids. V trimming: 5 bases; J trimming: 0 bases; junction bases outside the gene matches: 14. CDR1 is SGHVS, CDR2 FQNEAQ, per germline. Here the CDR3 reads CASSQNIPGTGSSGNTIYF. CDR3 nucleotides: TGTGCCAGCAGCCAGAATATCCCCGGGACAGGGAGCTCTGGAAACACCATATATTTT. Using reference TRBV7-8 and TRBJ1-3 for the parts outside the CDR3, the full variable domain is GAGVSQSPRYKVAKRGQDVALRCDPISGHVSLFWYQQALGQGPEFLTYFQNEAQLDKSGLPSDRFFAERPEGSVSTLKIQRTQQEDSAVYLCASSQNIPGTGSSGNTIYFGEGSWLTVV.

This clone was counted a few times. This chain uses TRBV2 with TRBJ1-4, with D tentatively TRBD1 (5 bases). This CDR3 is built from 15 residues. The germline V and J ends were trimmed by 3 bases and 8 bases, with 16 bases remaining between them. Germline-derived CDR1 and CDR2 are SNHLY and FYNNEI. In DNA form, the CDR3 reads TGTGCCAGCAGTGATACAGGCGGGGGTGGAGAAAAACTGTTTTTT. Translating gives CASSDTGGGGEKLFF.

CDR3 sequence reads: CASSSTGAAGGYTF. DNA for the CDR3: TGTGCCAGCAGTTCTACCGGGGCCGCGGGGGGCTACACCTTC. This chain connects TRBV7-3 to TRBJ1-2; possible D gene TRBD1, 5 bases. CDR1 and CDR2 from the germline V gene are SGHTA and FQGTGA. This CDR3 has 14 amino acids. V was cut by 6 bases and J by 8 bases, with 19 bases left in between.

The chain is built from TRBV7-2 and TRBJ2-3; 8 bases line up with TRBD2. Trimming cost V 3 bases and J 2 bases; bases outside gene matches: 1. The CDR3 has 14 residues. Germline CDR1 SGHTA, CDR2 FQGNSA. The CDR3 reads CASSFGGATDTQYF. CDR3 in DNA: TGTGCCAGCAGCTTCGGGGGGGCCACAGATACGCAGTATTTT.

The rearrangement links TRBV2 to TRBJ1-2; 8 bases agree with TRBD1. The CDR3 covers 14 residues. After removal of 5 bases from V and 3 bases from J, the junction contained 5 bases not matched to a gene. CDR1 and CDR2 (germline): SNHLY, FYNNEI. In DNA, the CDR3 is TGTGCCAGCAGTTTGGGACAGGCCGACTATGGCTACACCTTC. Its translation: CASSLGQADYGYTF.

J is TRBJ2-2 and V is TRBV5-1; 13 bases align to TRBD2. From germline, CDR1 is SGHRS and CDR2 YFSETQ. The CDR3 has 15 amino acids. With V trimmed by 4 bases and J by 3 bases, 0 bases remained unmatched. DNA of the CDR3: TGCGCCAGCAGCGGACTAGCGGGAGACACCGGGGAGCTGTTTTTT. As protein: CASSGLAGDTGELFF.

This sequence joins TRBV7-2 and TRBJ1-5; tentatively, D is TRBD1 (5 bases). The CDR3 has 15 amino acids. With 0 bases removed from V and 7 bases from J, the gap between germline ends came to 13 bases. Germline-derived CDR1 and CDR2 are SGHTA and FQGNSA. CDR3 sequence reads: CASSLAFGGGQPQHF. In DNA form, the CDR3 reads TGTGCCAGCAGCTTAGCGTTCGGGGGAGGACAGCCCCAGCATTTT.